This T cell receptor (beta chain) emerged from a study of cytomegalovirus exposure and HLA in healthy donors. All the people who gave samples were healthy bone marrow donors. PCR employed 60 Vbeta and 13 Jbeta primers. The data were produced by immunoSEQ multiplex PCR, yet TCRdb's version contains in-frame clones alone and is incomplete. Here the sample spans about 240,000 clones, 75% to 85% being singletons. The CDR3 totals 14 residues. Trimming cost V 6 bases and J 2 bases, with 14 bases left between them. Per germline, CDR1 SNHLY and CDR2 FYNNEI. Sample: PBMCs. The V gene is TRBV2, the J gene TRBJ2-7; D possibly corresponds to TRBD1 (6 bases). The receptor comes from a woman aged 60-70 years in good health and CMV-seropositive. The CDR3 DNA reads as TGTGCCAGCAGGATATACAGGGAAGCCTACGAGCAGTACTTC. Translated: CASRIYREAYEQYF.